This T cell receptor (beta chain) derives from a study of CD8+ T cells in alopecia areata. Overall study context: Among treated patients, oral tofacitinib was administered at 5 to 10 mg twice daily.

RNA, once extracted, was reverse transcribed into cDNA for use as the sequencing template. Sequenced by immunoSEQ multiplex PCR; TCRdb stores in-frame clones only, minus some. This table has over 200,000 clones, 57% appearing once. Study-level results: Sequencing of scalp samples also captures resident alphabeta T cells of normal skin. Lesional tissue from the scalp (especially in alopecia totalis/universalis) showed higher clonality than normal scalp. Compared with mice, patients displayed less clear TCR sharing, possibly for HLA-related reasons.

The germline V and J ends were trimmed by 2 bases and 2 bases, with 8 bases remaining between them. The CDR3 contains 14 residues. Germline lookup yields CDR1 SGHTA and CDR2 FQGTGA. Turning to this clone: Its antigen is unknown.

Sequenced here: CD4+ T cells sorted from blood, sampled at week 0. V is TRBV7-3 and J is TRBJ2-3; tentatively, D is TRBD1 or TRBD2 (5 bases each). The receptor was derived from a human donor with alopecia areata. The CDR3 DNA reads TGTGCCAGCAGCTTAGGGGGAACCACAGATACGCAGTATTTT. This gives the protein CASSLGGTTDTQYF.